This entry concerns a single TCR beta chain. Data came from immunoSEQ multiplex PCR; TCRdb stores just in-frame clones and leaves some out. The table records some 190,000 clones, approximately 80% of them present only once. This sample was taken from a study of blood T cell repertoires in COVID-19. Across the study: Acute and convalescent COVID-19 specimens originated in the United States, Italy and Spain.

V lost 8 bases, J lost 5 bases, and 0 bases stayed unmatched. Germline V lookup: CDR1 GTSNPN, CDR2 SVGIG (reference sequence). The CDR3 runs to 10 residues. Living in roughly 25 US areas, the participants were between about 18 and 90 years of age. Cohorts were assigned according to the clinical history that participants reported. The source is a man aged 25 to 40 with acute COVID-19. Sequencing was carried out using PBMCs or T cells enriched from blood (not recorded which). The gene calls are TRBV30 and TRBJ1-1, with 9 bases fitting TRBD1. CDR3 bases: TGTGCCGGGACAGGGACTGAAGCTTTCTTT. Protein product: CAGTGTEAFF.